The clone carrying this TCR beta chain showed up just a few times. The junction does not match germline at one end; this may be a read error. Germline V gives CDR1 SQVTM, CDR2 ANQGSEA. This CDR3 has 10 amino acids. These data belong to a study of identical twins' blood T cells. Study overall: Roughly 6 alpha and about 6 beta libraries together yielded 50 million to 65 million reads.

TCR cDNA libraries were made from RNA using a previously described, modified protocol. MiXCR, applied by TCRdb to the 5' RACE reads, yields one record per CDR3 protein. The sample yields 350,000 to 400,000 distinct CDR3 sequences, under 30% seen once. Sequencing used PBMCs. This clonotype was sampled from a woman aged 18-49 years in good health. This sequence joins TRBV29-1 and TRBJ2-1; D ambiguous. CDR3 amino acids: CSVEESNAFF. CDR3 DNA sequence: TGCAGCGTTGAAGAGTCTAATGCTTTTTTC.